Sequencing of this T cell receptor (beta chain) was carried out in a study of blood T cell repertoires in COVID-19. As handled by the study authors: The assay estimated nucleated cells by amplifying reference gene primers. Here immunoSEQ multiplex PCR was the method, and the copy in TCRdb shows in-frame clones only, minus some. The V and J calls and the clone size are those of that table, but D and trimming were determined from the DNA. The sample lists 150,000 to 200,000 clones, approximately 85% occurring once. Germline loops: CDR1 SGHTS, CDR2 YDEGEE. The CDR3 is 12 residues long. The age range of participants was about 18 to 100 years, with residence in about two dozen US areas. Clinical history as reported by participants underpinned cohort assignment. Symptom resolution, clearance, or two negative PCRs marked the recovered donors of Cohort 3. In regard to this clone: The junction shows a germline mismatch at one end, possibly a read error.

The sequence was collected from a man in his forties who had recovered from COVID-19. V gene TRBV5-8 combines with J gene TRBJ2-7; TRBD1 matches 7 bases. Input material: PBMCs or T cells enriched from blood (not recorded which). Here the CDR3 reads CASSWADRVGDF. The DNA for the CDR3 is TGTGCCAGCAGCTGGGCCGACAGGGTGGGCGACTTC.